This TCR beta chain originates from a study of OX40 agonist ivuxolimab in advanced cancers. Across the whole study: Every 2 weeks, patients got intravenous ivuxolimab at one of six dose levels (0.01-10 mg/kg). Patients were approximately 80% male with ages roughly 20 to 80, mean 60.

Measured with immunoSEQ multiplex PCR; TCRdb has only the in-frame clones, and not every one. The sample consists of 29,000 or so clones, approximately 90% of them appearing once. V shed 5 bases and J 0 bases; nucleotides not matched to a gene: 4. The CDR3 length is 15 residues. Germline CDR1 and CDR2: PRHDT and FYEKMQ (reference sequence). Autoimmune disease history or systemic immunosuppression meant exclusion. Source: CD4+ or CD8+ T cells sorted from blood, taken in a trial of the OX40 agonist ivuxolimab. The clonotype comes from an adult with an advanced solid tumor such as melanoma, head and neck, liver or kidney cancer. The chain joins TRBV13 to TRBJ2-7; 10 bases line up with TRBD1. The CDR3 sequence is CASSLGQGHSYEQYF. The CDR3 nucleotides read TGTGCCAGCAGCCTGGGACAGGGGCACTCCTACGAGCAGTACTTC.